This TCR beta chain was retrieved from a study of T cell repertoires in cytomegalovirus infection. Across the whole study: Public TCR beta signatures indicated both CMV infection and matching HLA type.

This clonotype appeared a few times. What it binds is not known. Each CDR3 protein gets one entry after TCRdb re-called the reads with MiXCR. The table includes some 700,000 distinct CDR3 sequences, 30% to 35% detected once. Findings and limits, study-wide: Ex vivo responses were dominated by HLA-C-restricted CMV-specific TCR beta clonotypes.

The TCR sequence derives from a human donor in good health (CMV status not recorded). Some clones in this sample may be carry-over from other donors' samples. The specimen comprised cultured PBMCs, sampled from culture after CMV antigen stimulation.

The CDR3 reads CASSTGTTYNSPLHF. In DNA form, the CDR3 reads TGTGCCAGTAGTACCGGGACAACCTATAATTCACCCCTCCACTTT. The chain couples TRBV19 to TRBJ1-6; D may be TRBD1 (6 bases). Germline loops: CDR1 LNHDA, CDR2 SQIVND (reference sequence). This CDR3 has 15 amino acids. The V and J ends lost 4 bases and 2 bases respectively, with 9 bases between them.